This T cell receptor (beta chain) emerged from a study of cytomegalovirus exposure and HLA in healthy donors (dated 2017 in TCRdb). Study-level background: In an earlier analysis of some 550 of the donors, 276 Gb of sequence data and approximately 100 million unique TCR beta sequences from roughly 200 million T cells were reported. Approximately 310 gigabases of sequencing data and tens of millions of unique TCR sequences were included in an early release covering roughly 700 HLA-typed donors. The genetic ancestry cluster associated with self-reported Caucasian donors included about 81% of the roughly 400 genotyped donors. The study aimed to test whether cataloging public T cell receptors could reveal signatures of past pathogen exposure. The T cell repertoires of around 730 subjects were profiled by immunosequencing and related to cytomegalovirus serostatus. In addition to the first cohort of roughly 700 subjects, a separate validation cohort of approximately 120 different subjects was used. The study combined high-throughput TCR immunosequencing, statistical association of individual TCRs with disease status, and machine learning to predict cytomegalovirus infection status. A later analysis re-examined previously published TCR beta repertoires from roughly 720 donors and added high-resolution HLA genotyping to investigate patterns of TCR occurrence. Rather than using new phenotypic data, the later analysis identified candidate immune exposures from TCR beta sequences and from how often those sequences occurred across donors. To decide whether each TCR beta V gene segment behaved as functional or pseudogenic, an earlier analysis of approximately 620 of the donors relied on high-throughput TCR beta sequencing. Donor age, sex, ethnicity and CMV serostatus were compiled together with the repertoire data. A later genetic analysis used genome-wide SNP genotypes for about 60% of the roughly 670 donors, treating that subset as a discovery cohort. Every discovery cohort repertoire had been produced on one sequencing platform. Class I and class II HLA loci were covered by the typing at four-digit resolution. The number of typed donors differed by locus: roughly 620-630 for A, B, C, DRB1 and DQB1; 500 to 550 for DQA1; around 610 for DPA1; and some 470 for DPB1. Five DR-DQ haplotypes were handled as single units for association and clustering because linkage in the cohort was strong. Among roughly 370 genotyped donors of the cohort, an average of about 240,000 unique TCR beta nucleotide sequences were sequenced per donor, roughly a sixth of them non-productive.

In total, more than 500 healthy bone marrow donors made up the cohort. Cohort members were all nominally healthy when sampled, although unrecorded immune exposures were likely present. The donor was CMV seronegative and was included in the group of 352 seronegative cohort members. Every donor gave a peripheral blood sample, and the peripheral blood mononuclear cells from that sample were used for TCR beta sequencing. Genomic DNA extraction from the blood cell samples was performed with the Qiagen DNeasy Blood Extraction Kit. The library was produced with the immunoSEQ multiplex PCR assay. The multiplex PCR relied on a mix of 60 forward primers for TCR Vbeta segments and 13 reverse primers for TCR Jbeta segments. The CDR3 region of rearranged TCR beta genes was amplified from genomic DNA with a multiplex PCR assay. On the Illumina HiSeq System, the amplified TCR beta libraries were sequenced as 87-base-pair reads. Per the authors' processing: Across the roughly 700 repertoires, a later analysis counted approximately 83 million unique TCR beta chains, roughly 11 million of which were shared by at least two donors. To remove PCR and sequencing errors, raw reads were error-corrected and collapsed into unique sequences using a nearest-neighbor algorithm that merged closely related sequences. To assign V, D and J gene segments, CDR3 sequences were aligned to IMGT reference sequences. For a sequence to be retained, at least a six-nucleotide match to both a V gene segment and a J gene segment was required. Rearrangements were called productive when the CDR3 lacked stop codons and stayed in frame with V and J; all others were non-productive. CDR3 was defined according to IMGT convention as the region running from the second conserved V-encoded cysteine to the conserved J-encoded phenylalanine. Sequences without an unambiguous match to a single V gene segment were excluded from the earlier analysis of about 630 of the donors. In an earlier analysis of 450 to 700 of the donors, V segments were called functional above 56.7% productive rearrangements and were called segregating when the between-donor standard deviation exceeded 5%. A statistical classification framework was developed to diagnose cytomegalovirus status using the catalog of TCR beta chain sequences. In a later analysis, TCR nucleotide sequences were compared against IMGT/GENE-DB human TR gene sequences so that V and J genes could be assigned. Using the TCRdist pipeline, a later analysis assigned CDR3 sequences along with most-parsimonious VDJ recombination scenarios. In a later analysis, each TCR beta chain was defined by its CDR3 amino acid sequence together with its V-gene family, and reads lacking a unique V-gene family were excluded. As a way to deal with suspected cross-contamination and a sequencing artifact, a later analysis dropped more than 500 nucleotide sequences that were highly shared and had low generation probability. In a later analysis, a clonal expansion index was calculated for each public chain from normalized within-repertoire ranks of inferred template counts. In a later analysis, generation probabilities were computed with a VDJ recombination model fitted to out-of-frame rearrangements, and the resulting probabilities were checked against IGoR. In a later analysis, TCR-TCR, TCR-HLA and TCR-CMV co-occurrence was scored with hypergeometric tests, and a repertoire-size bias correction was applied to TCR pairs. To estimate false discovery rates, a later analysis permuted the HLA or CMV assignments 20 times. In a later analysis, co-occurring TCRs were grouped using DBSCAN, and TCRdist sequence similarity was added for clustering within HLA-allele-positive subsets. For co-occurrence clustering, repertoires with fewer than 30,000 or more than 120,000 public chains were excluded, along with several repertoires with anomalous nucleotide sharing. This immuneACCESS table, as held by TCRdb, lists in-frame sequences with V and J called but not all clones. Of the missing ones, under half trace to an unresolved V gene in checked studies; the others have no known cause. V and J calls and clone size are as listed in that table; D and trimming were resolved from the DNA. The sample table shows 130,000 to 150,000 clones, and about 80% are seen once. The biggest ten clones account for just over 4.5% of the sample.

Of note for this clone: The antigen it binds to is not known. One base away there is no much larger clone; base qualities are not given.

Overall study results and their limits: A later genetic analysis associated a missense DCLRE1C variant with V-gene and J-gene trimming of TCR beta chains, and an independent cohort replicated the association. A later genetic analysis reported fewer N-insertions in productive TCRs among donors in an Asian-associated ancestry cluster than the roughly 640-donor mean. A further reported finding was that TCR beta sequences accurately predicted the HLA-A and HLA-B alleles for most subjects in the first cohort. Linkage disequilibrium might explain the correlated functional status among segregating V segments, but an unknown experimental factor could not be excluded. A total of around 150 TCR beta chains were listed by the study as associated with cytomegalovirus. Because some donors lacked HLA typing at each locus, the association tests relied only on the typed subset. A group of highly shared sequence variants was considered likely to be a technical artifact of the sequencing pipeline. In a later analysis, HLA-associated TCR beta chains were found to be more clonally expanded and to have lower generation probabilities than equally common non-associated chains. In an earlier analysis of roughly 500 of the donors, most TCR beta V segments appeared in productive rearrangements about 90% or about 30% of the time, broadly matching IMGT annotations. The authors suggested that the approach could potentially be generalized to other disease states and immunological phenotypes. The only immune exposure information available for the cohort was CMV serostatus. Most TCR sequences were observed very rarely across donors, whereas some public TCRs were present in many individuals. Presence/absence analyses assumed roughly uniform sequencing depth across donors, an assumption that may not hold. When HLA alleles, especially DR and DQ, strongly co-occurred, attributing TCR associations to individual alleles was difficult. The 87-base-pair reads could not distinguish some IMGT-functional V segments, including TRBV6-2 and TRBV6-3, so those segments were excluded. Because counts were too low, 15 to 20 rarely observed V segments, including chromosome 9 orphons, were left out of the earlier analysis of some 640 of the donors. A later analysis found that TCR association rates varied across HLA loci, with DRB1 alleles showing the most associated TCRs and HLA-C alleles the fewest. This cohort had only TCR beta chains sequenced, and the lack of alpha or paired-chain data limited which features could be detected. A later analysis associated 17,000 or so TCR beta sequences with specific HLA alleles at a false discovery rate of 0.05. Cytomegalovirus status was reported to be diagnosed by the classifier with high specificity and sensitivity in both the original and validation cohorts. Several of the top co-occurrence clusters appeared to be linked to parvovirus B19, influenza, CMV and Epstein-Barr virus, according to a later analysis. According to a later analysis, most CMV-associated TCR beta chains appeared to be HLA-restricted, and the HLA associations seemed to be driven largely by CMV exposure. A few of the identified cytomegalovirus-associated TCR beta chains were confirmed in vitro to be specific for cytomegalovirus antigens.

From the germline V gene, CDR1 is SGHRS and CDR2 is YFSETQ. Here V drops 1 base and J drops 3 bases, and the junction holds 4 bases not matched to any gene. The CDR3 numbers 15 residues from cysteine through phenylalanine. The read is trimmed to its CDR3 DNA, 45 bases read in frame from base 1. The clonotype originates from a man aged 40-49 years in good health and CMV-seronegative. The chain employs TRBV5-1 and TRBJ1-3; 7 bases in between match TRBD1. The sequenced sample was PBMCs. The sequenced DNA: TGCGCCAGCAGCTTGTCCGACAGGGATGGAAACACCATATATTTT. Translated, this gives CASSLSDRDGNTIYF.